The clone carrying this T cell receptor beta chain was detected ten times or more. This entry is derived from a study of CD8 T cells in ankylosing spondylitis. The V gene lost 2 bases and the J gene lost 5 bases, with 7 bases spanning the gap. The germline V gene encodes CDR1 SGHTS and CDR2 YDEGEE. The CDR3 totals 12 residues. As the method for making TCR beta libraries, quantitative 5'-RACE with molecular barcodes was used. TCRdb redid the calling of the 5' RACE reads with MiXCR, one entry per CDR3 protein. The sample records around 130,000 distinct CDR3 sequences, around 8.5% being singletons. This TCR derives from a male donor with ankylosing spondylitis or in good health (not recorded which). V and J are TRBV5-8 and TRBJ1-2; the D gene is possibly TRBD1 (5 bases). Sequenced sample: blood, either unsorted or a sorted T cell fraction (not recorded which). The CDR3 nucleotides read TGTGCCAGCAGCTTCCGACAGTATGGCTACACCTTC. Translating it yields CASSFRQYGYTF.